Listed below are T cell receptor beta chains from one sample, sequenced in a study of PD-1 blockade in classical Hodgkin lymphoma. Clones were read by immunoSEQ multiplex PCR, and TCRdb kept only the in-frame ones, dropping some. The sample records approximately 60,000 clones, around 90% being singletons. Sequencing used peripheral blood mononuclear cells (PBMCs), obtained at baseline. These receptor sequences come from a human donor with classical Hodgkin lymphoma. Both conserved end residues are part of each CDR3.

TRBV7-8	CASSSMAGTTYEQYF
TRBV19	CASSSRTGPRGTEAFF
TRBV18	CASSPRNGEYNSPLHF
TRBV4-2	CASSQVGLSGSEQYF
TRBV18	CASSKRGSYEQYF
TRBV11-3	CASSQRTSGSWDTQYF
TRBV27	CASSLIGSSGANVLTF
TRBV7-2	CASSLEVGYGYTF
TRBV13	CASSLGQAHLPLHF
TRBV7-9	CASSTTSGGRDEQFF
TRBV10-3	CAISILGDYGYTF
TRBV10-3	CGAGGTPYEQYF
TRBV18	CASSPGNSPLHF
TRBV18	CASSRRDRGSGEQYF
TRBV19	CATGTGSYSNQPQHF
TRBV7-6	CASSLLTGPVGAQHF
TRBV7-9	CASSLAGSQPQHF
TRBV18	CASSLITGTSTYNEQFF
TRBV27	CASSLSSTDTQYF
TRBV11-2	CASSLALLYEQYF
TRBV7-6	CASSLAGGTYEQYF
TRBV14	CASSLAPISNQPQHF
TRBV7-9	CASSLWTSGVGDEQFF
TRBV18	CASSPGTGLSYEQYF
TRBV5-6	CASSWDNEQFF
TRBV7-9	CASSLVGREQFF
TRBV6-6	CASRSGTSNQPQHF
TRBV18	CASSLDRGDQPQHF
TRBV7-9	CASSLGRGTSGNEQFF
TRBV5-8	CASSLGEGGSAETQYF
TRBV7-8	CASSLDPGQGYEQYF
TRBV27	CASRDGTGFPEQYF
TRBV19	CASSSPGQGYGNQPQHF
TRBV14	CASSQIAEAFF
TRBV2	CASEFSGAAGEQFF
TRBV5-1	CASSLRQGSEQYF
TRBV9	CASSVDTGASYGYTF
TRBV5-1	CASSLGSGELFF
TRBV28	CASSSRATYEQYF
TRBV27	CASSFSKMGELFF
TRBV2	CASNTPAGENTDTQYF
TRBV6-1	CASSAGRTGSNQPQHF
TRBV9	CASTLGVTDTQYF
TRBV13	CASSLIAAGTAGNTIYF
TRBV28	CASTTTGQGGPYEQYF
TRBV7-9	CASSLGGSIQYF
TRBV28	CASTLLSGSGTGELFF
TRBV19	CATQGQKNTGELFF
TRBV7-9	CASTSGSTDTQYF
TRBV10-1	CASSDKVPGTYEQFF
TRBV7-3	CASSSTGGSTFYEQFF
TRBV6-1	CASSEVVETQYF
TRBV6-1	CASTWGKYNEQFF
TRBV5-1	CASSFTGRGEETQYF
TRBV7-9	CASTLFGGDNEQFF